These T cell receptor beta chains were read from a single sample in a study of T cells in Graves' hyperthyroidism and ophthalmopathy. TCRdb reanalysed the multiplex PCR reads using MiXCR and keeps one entry per CDR3 protein. The sample holds about 500,000 distinct CDR3 sequences, approximately 49% seen once. Sequenced: peripheral blood or thyroid tissue (not recorded which). These receptor sequences come from an adult woman with Graves' disease, either hyperthyroidism or ophthalmopathy (not recorded which). Each CDR3 is given with its conserved first and last residue. The D gene is left open where the match is weak. Only part of the rows carry a size: once, few, many, or a class if the clone is expanded.

>TRBJ1-1|TRBV6-1|15|TRBD1|NA
CASSRLQGAVTEAFF
TGTGCCAGCAGTCGCCTTCAGGGGGCAGTCACTGAAGCTTTCTTT
>TRBJ2-7|TRBV14|12|NA|NA
CASSQRRYEQYF
TGTGCCAGCAGCCAACGCCGGTACGAGCAGTACTTC
>TRBJ2-5|TRBV10-3|12|NA|few
CATPGQQETQYF
TGTGCCACCCCGGGGCAACAAGAGACCCAGTACTTC
>TRBJ2-5|TRBV10-3|16|TRBD1|few
CAISGGTGGYQETQYF
TGTGCCATCAGTGGAGGGACAGGGGGATACCAAGAGACCCAGTACTTC
>TRBJ1-3|TRBV7-9|13|NA|NA
CASSFVAGNTIYF
TGTGCCAGCAGCTTCGTAGCGGGAAACACCATATATTTT
>TRBJ1-5|TRBV7-9|14|TRBD1|NA
CASSLEQGSQPQHF
TGTGCCAGCAGCTTGGAACAGGGGAGTCAGCCCCAGCATTTT
>TRBJ1-1|TRBV7-3|15|NA|NA
CASSTRPGANTEAFF
TGTGCCAGCAGCACAAGGCCCGGCGCGAACACTGAAGCTTTCTTT
>TRBJ1-2|TRBV15|16|TRBD1|few
CATSRAGRQGPAGYTF
TGTGCCACCAGCAGAGCCGGGAGACAGGGGCCCGCGGGCTACACCTTC
>TRBJ1-6|TRBV20-1|15|NA|NA
CSARGRGTYNSPLHF
TGCAGTGCTAGAGGTCGGGGGACTTATAATTCACCCCTCCACTTT
>TRBJ2-2|TRBV7-9|15|NA|NA
CASSLRQGGTGEPFF
TGTGCCAGCAGCTTACGTCAGGGGGGCACCGGGGAGCCGTTTTTT
>TRBJ1-2|TRBV15|13|NA|once
CATSRDHEYGYTF
TGTGCCACCAGCAGAGATCACGAATATGGCTACACCTTC
>TRBJ1-3|TRBV20-1|14|NA|many
CSADIDSTGNTIYF
TGCAGTGCGGATATTGACAGCACTGGAAACACCATATATTTT
>TRBJ1-1|TRBV29-1|12|TRBD1|NA
CSAGTGVTEAFF
TGCAGCGCCGGAACAGGGGTCACTGAAGCTTTCTTT
>TRBJ1-5|TRBV20-1|13|NA|many
CSARDGVGQPQHF
TGCAGTGCTAGAGATGGGGTTGGTCAGCCCCAGCATTTT
>TRBJ1-3|TRBV7-6|12|NA|few
CASTNSGNTIYF
TGTGCCAGCACTAATTCTGGAAACACCATATATTTT
>TRBJ2-5|TRBV5-1|14|NA|NA
CASSTTGTKETQYF
TGCGCCAGCAGCACCACCGGGACCAAAGAGACCCAGTACTTC